This T cell receptor beta chain was identified during a study of cytomegalovirus exposure and HLA in healthy donors. Study-wide findings and caveats: At a 0.05 false discovery rate, a later analysis found approximately 15,000 TCR beta sequences to be associated with HLA alleles. Later on, analysis showed that most CMV-associated TCR beta chains appeared to be HLA-restricted.

The germline V gene encodes CDR1 MDHEN and CDR2 SYDVKM. The CDR3 contains 14 residues. V lost 3 bases to trimming and J lost 13 bases; unmatched junction nucleotides: 13. The PCR employed 60 Vbeta primers together with 13 Jbeta primers. Some clones are missing from TCRdb's copy, which holds only in-frame ones; the method was immunoSEQ multiplex PCR. The sample yields about 110,000 clones, 65% to 80% seen once. A word on this clone: Its antigen is still unknown.

The chain uses TRBV28 and TRBJ1-2; 8 nucleotides line up with TRBD1. The clonotype originates from a man in his fifties or sixties in good health and CMV-seronegative. Input material: PBMCs. The CDR3 DNA follows: TGTGCCAGCAGTTTCCCCACAGGGGGTATATTAATCACCTTC. Amino acids: CASSFPTGGILITF.